The T cell receptor (beta chain) under discussion was sequenced for a study of OX40 agonist ivuxolimab in advanced cancers. Libraries were prepared by immunoSEQ multiplex PCR; TCRdb keeps only in-frame clonotypes and omits some of them. Of about 51,000 clones in the sample, 85% to 90% are singletons; the top ten hold about 3.7%. The CDR3 sequence is 17 residues long. The germline V gene has CDR1 MRHNA and CDR2 SNTAGT. The J segment lost 2 bases and the V segment lost 2 bases, leaving 7 bases of the junction unmatched. Details on this clone: What it recognizes is unknown.

General study results and limits: Low levels of normalized T-cell clonal expansion also appeared in some nonresponders.

Blood samples were obtained at baseline, cycle 4 day 1, and cycle 7 day 1. The input for sequencing was CD4+ or CD8+ T cells sorted from blood, taken in a trial of the OX40 agonist ivuxolimab. The source of this sequence is an adult with an advanced solid tumor such as melanoma, head and neck, liver or kidney cancer. The chain links TRBV6-4 to TRBJ1-1; 11 nucleotides agree with TRBD1. The CDR3, as DNA: TGTGCCAGCAGTGACAGAAAAGGACAGGGGGCAAACACTGAAGCTTTCTTT. Translation gives CASSDRKGQGANTEAFF.